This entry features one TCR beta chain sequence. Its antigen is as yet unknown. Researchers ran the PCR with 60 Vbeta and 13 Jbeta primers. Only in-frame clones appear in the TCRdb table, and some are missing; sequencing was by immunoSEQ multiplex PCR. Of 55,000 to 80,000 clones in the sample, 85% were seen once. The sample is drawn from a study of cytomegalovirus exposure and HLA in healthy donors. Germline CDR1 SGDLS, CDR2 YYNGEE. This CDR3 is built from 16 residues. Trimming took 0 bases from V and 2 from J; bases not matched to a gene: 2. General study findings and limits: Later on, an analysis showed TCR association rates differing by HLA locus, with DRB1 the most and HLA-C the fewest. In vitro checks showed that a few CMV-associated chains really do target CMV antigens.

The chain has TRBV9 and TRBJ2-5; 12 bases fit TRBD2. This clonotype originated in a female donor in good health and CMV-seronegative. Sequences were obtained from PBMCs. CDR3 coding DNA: TGTGCCAGCAGCGTAGTAGGGACTAGCGGGCAAGAGACCCAGTACTTC. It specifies CASSVVGTSGQETQYF.